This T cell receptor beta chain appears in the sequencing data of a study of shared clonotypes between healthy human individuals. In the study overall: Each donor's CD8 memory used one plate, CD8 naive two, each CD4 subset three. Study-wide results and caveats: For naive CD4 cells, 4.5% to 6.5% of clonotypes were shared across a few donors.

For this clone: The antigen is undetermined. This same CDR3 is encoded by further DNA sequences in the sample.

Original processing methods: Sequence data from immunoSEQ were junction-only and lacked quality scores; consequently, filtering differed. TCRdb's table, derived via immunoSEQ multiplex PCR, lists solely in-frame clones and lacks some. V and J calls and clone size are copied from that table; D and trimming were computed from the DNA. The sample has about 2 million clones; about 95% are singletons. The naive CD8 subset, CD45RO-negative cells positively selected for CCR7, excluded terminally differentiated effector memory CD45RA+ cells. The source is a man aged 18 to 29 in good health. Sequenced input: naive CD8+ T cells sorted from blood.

The chain's CDR3 is CASSPGYEQYF. In DNA form, the CDR3 reads TGTGCCAGCAGCCCCGGTTACGAGCAGTACTTC. V and J are TRBV14 and TRBJ2-7, with D uncertain. Deletions cut 4 bases from V and 4 bases from J, with 5 bases between. The CDR3 totals 11 residues. Germline values: CDR1 SGHDN, CDR2 FVKESK. The complete variable domain, with remaining parts taken from reference TRBV14 and TRBJ2-7, reads EAGVTQFPSHSVIEKGQTVTLRCDPISGHDNLYWYRRVMGKEIKFLLHFVKESKQDESGMPNNRFLAERTGGTYSTLKVQPAELEDSGVYFCASSPGYEQYFGPGTRLTVT.